One sample yielded the 6 T cell receptor beta chains listed below, sequenced in a study of beta chain features in type 1 diabetes. cDNA synthesis used the whole RNA isolate, giving expressed TCRB sequences. Profiling relied on immunoSEQ multiplex PCR, and the TCRdb table lists in-frame clones only, not all of them. This repertoire shows roughly 400,000 clones, around 14% found once; its top ten account for approximately 0.035%. The specimen was naive CD4+ T cells from blood. Receptors originate from a man younger than 40 in good health.

This chain links TRBV7-2 with TRBJ2-3; TRBD2 might be the D (6 bases). V lost 5 bases, J lost 7 bases, and 13 bases lay in between. CDR1 and CDR2 (germline): SGHTA, FQGNSA. The length of the CDR3 is 13 residues. CDR3 DNA sequence: TGTGCCAGCAGCGGAGGGCTGCCATATACGCAGTATTTT. It specifies CASSGGLPYTQYF. The variable domain in full, completed from reference TRBV7-2 and TRBJ2-3, reads GAGVSQSPSNKVTEKGKDVELRCDPISGHTALYWYRQSLGQGLEFLIYFQGNSAPDKSGLPSDRFSAERTGGSVSTLTIQRTQQEDSAVYLCASSGGLPYTQYFGPGTRLTVL.

There are a few counts of this clone. The genes are TRBV25-1 and TRBJ1-1; no clear D gene. This CDR3 region has 13 residues. The V and J ends lost 0 bases and 3 bases respectively, with 5 bases between them. Per germline, CDR1 MGHDK and CDR2 SYGVNS. CDR3 sequence: CASSEYEDTEAFF. CDR3 bases: TGTGCCAGCAGTGAATATGAGGACACTGAAGCTTTCTTT.

This clone has only a few counts. The V call is TRBV25-1, the J call TRBJ2-1, with 10 nucleotides matching TRBD2. From germline, CDR1 is MGHDK and CDR2 SYGVNS. The CDR3 extends over 18 amino acids. Unmatched junction bases numbered 14, after V lost 1 base and J lost 8 bases. The CDR3 loop is CASSESVLAGAGADEQFF. In DNA, the CDR3 is TGTGCCAGCAGTGAATCGGTCCTAGCGGGAGCAGGGGCCGATGAGCAGTTCTTC. Combining the CDR3 with reference TRBV25-1 and TRBJ2-1 gives the whole variable domain EADIYQTPRYLVIGTGKKITLECSQTMGHDKMYWYQQDPGMELHLIHYSYGVNSTEKGDLSSESTVSRIRTEHFPLTLESARPSHTSQYLCASSESVLAGAGADEQFFGPGTRLTVL.

The genes are TRBV6-6 and TRBJ2-7, with D possibly matching TRBD1 (5 bases). The germline CDR1 and CDR2 sequences are MNHNY and SVGAGI (reference sequence). Trimming pared 0 bases from V and 5 bases from J, leaving 11 bases between. There are 14 residues in the CDR3. This CDR3 is CASSYSAGSNEQYV. The CDR3 DNA reads TGTGCCAGCAGTTACTCGGCAGGGTCCAACGAGCAGTACGTC.

V gene TRBV6-5 combines with J gene TRBJ2-7; D perhaps matches TRBD1 (6 bases). V lost 5 bases, J lost 4 bases, and 15 bases lay in between. Germline assignment: CDR1 MNHEY and CDR2 SVGAGI. CDR3 length: 14 residues. DNA of the CDR3: TGTGCCAGCAGTCGACAGGACGATGGATACGAGCAGTACTTC. Protein: CASSRQDDGYEQYF.

This clone was seen more than once but under ten times. This sequence joins TRBV4-3 and TRBJ2-7; D is unclear. V was cut by 1 base and J by 0 bases, with 4 bases left in between. Germline CDR1 and CDR2: LGHNA and YSLEER. The CDR3 length is 13 residues. The CDR3 DNA is TGCGCCAGCAGCCAAGTAGTCTCCTACGAGCAGTACTTC. It translates to CASSQVVSYEQYF.